The 16 T cell receptor beta chains reported below all come from one sample, sequenced in a study of blood T cell repertoires in COVID-19 (dated by TCRdb to the early 2020s). Libraries came from the immunoSEQ multiplex PCR assay. TCRdb limited this immuneACCESS table to in-frame rearrangements with V and J called. A share of clones is missing; checked studies link under half to unresolved V genes, and the rest is unexplained. This sample has about 200,000 clones in its table, and about 83% of those were observed once. Of the sample, roughly 20% falls within the top ten clones. Sequenced sample: peripheral blood. These TCRs come from a person aged 65-85 years with COVID-19, enrolled during active disease.

The J gene is TRBJ2-5, the V gene TRBV3-1 (or the pseudogene TRBV3-2), with TRBD1 identical over 8 bases. Trimming took 5 bases from V and 2 from J; bases not matched to a gene: 7. CDR3 length: 15 residues. Per germline, CDR1 LGHDT and CDR2 YNNKEL (reference sequence). The CDR3 nucleotides are TGTGCCAGCAGCTACTTGGACAGGGCTCAAGAGACCCAGTACTTC. This sequence encodes CASSYLDRAQETQYF.

This rearrangement joins TRBV19 to TRBJ2-3; D possibly corresponds to TRBD1 (5 bases). V dropped 9 bases and J dropped 4 bases, with 14 bases sitting between them. The CDR3 covers 13 residues. Germline-derived CDR1 and CDR2 are LNHDA and SQIVND (reference sequence). CDR3 in DNA: TGTGCCAGATCCGATAGGGGCGCAGATACGCAGTATTTT. This sequence encodes CARSDRGADTQYF.

The chain uses TRBV7-7 and TRBJ2-5, with D maybe TRBD2 (7 bases). The CDR3 consists of 15 residues. V was clipped by 1 base and J by 4 bases, with 13 bases between them. The germline V gene encodes CDR1 SSHAT and CDR2 FNYEAQ (reference sequence). CDR3: CASSLGHGGRETQYF. Here the CDR3 DNA reads TGTGCCAGCAGCTTAGGTCACGGGGGGCGAGAGACCCAGTACTTC.

The chain links TRBV11-2 to TRBJ1-2; D is perhaps TRBD1 (6 bases). The CDR3 loop spans 14 amino acids. The V end was cut by 5 bases, the J end by 4 bases, with 14 bases between. Germline CDR1 is SGHAT and CDR2 is FQNNGV. The CDR3 is CASSQQGSGYGYTF. DNA for the CDR3: TGTGCCAGCAGCCAACAGGGCTCCGGCTATGGCTACACCTTC.

The chain is built from TRBV6-5 and TRBJ2-1; D is possibly TRBD2 (5 bases). V dropped 2 bases and J dropped 10 bases, with 9 bases sitting between them. This CDR3 comprises 12 residues. The germline CDR1 and CDR2 sequences are MNHEY and SVGAGI. This CDR3 reads CASSYGASEQFF. Written as DNA, the CDR3 is TGTGCCAGCAGTTACGGAGCTAGCGAGCAGTTCTTC.

The rearrangement links TRBV24-1 to TRBJ2-1, with 16 positions matching TRBD2. The V gene's germline CDR1 is KGHDR and CDR2 SFDVKD. The CDR3 runs to 16 residues. V dropped 5 bases and J dropped 4; count of bases not matched to a gene: 1. As DNA, the CDR3 is TGTGCCACCAGTGCGGGACTAGCGGGGGGGTACAATGAGCAGTTCTTC. As protein: CATSAGLAGGYNEQFF.

This rearrangement joins TRBV19 to TRBJ2-2; 11 positions agree with TRBD1. The germline V gene has CDR1 LNHDA and CDR2 SQIVND (reference sequence). CDR3 length equals 16 residues. With V trimmed by 4 bases and J by 0 bases, 1 base remained unmatched. The CDR3 DNA reads as TGTGCCAGTAGTAGGGGACAGGGGGCGAACACCGGGGAGCTGTTTTTT. Its translation is CASSRGQGANTGELFF.

This chain uses TRBV7-9 with TRBJ2-2; 15 bases align to TRBD2. This CDR3 spans 16 amino acids. Trimming took 5 bases from V and 7 from J; bases not matched to a gene: 5. Germline V gene data show CDR1 as SEHNR and CDR2 as FQNEAQ (reference sequence). Here the CDR3 DNA reads TGTGCCAGCAGCCAGGGACTAGCGGGAGGAGGCGGGGAGCTGTTTTTT. Protein product: CASSQGLAGGGGELFF.

J is TRBJ2-3 and V is TRBV7-2, with D possibly TRBD1 on 6 matching bases. V lost 0 bases and J 1 base, leaving 11 bases between the germline ends. Germline V gene sequence: CDR1 SGHTA, CDR2 FQGNSA. The CDR3 is made up of 16 amino acids. This chain's CDR3 is CASSLAGAGGTDTQYF. The CDR3 DNA reads as TGTGCCAGCAGCTTAGCGGGGGCCGGGGGCACAGATACGCAGTATTTT.

The chain recombines TRBV10-3 with TRBJ2-1, with D possibly being TRBD1 (6 bases). V was pared by 3 bases and J by 6 bases, with 9 bases between. In germline, CDR1 is ENHRY, CDR2 SYGVKD. CDR3 length equals 13 residues. CDR3 sequence: CAISEKQGNEQFF. As DNA, the CDR3 is TGTGCCATCAGTGAAAAACAGGGCAATGAGCAGTTCTTC.

The chain carries TRBV13 and TRBJ2-7; tentative D call: TRBD2 (6 bases). Trimming left V 1 base short and J 2 bases short, with 12 bases between. The germline CDR1 and CDR2 sequences are PRHDT and FYEKMQ (reference sequence). This CDR3 region has 15 residues. The CDR3 coding sequence is TGTGCCAGCAGCTTAGCGGGCGGGATCACCTACGAGCAGTACTTC. This codes for CASSLAGGITYEQYF.

This chain links TRBV5-1 with TRBJ2-7; 9 bases are shared with TRBD1. The V gene's germline CDR1 is SGHRS and CDR2 YFSETQ. CDR3 length: 16 amino acids. The junction had 11 bases not matched to a gene; V was cut back by 4 bases and J by 3 bases. Written as DNA, the CDR3 is TGCGCCAGCAGCCCGGGACCGGGACAGGGTGTCTACGAGCAGTACTTC. Translation: CASSPGPGQGVYEQYF.

The J gene is TRBJ2-1, the V gene TRBV6-6; D possibly corresponds to TRBD1 (5 bases). The CDR3 has 16 residues. Germline V gene sequence: CDR1 MNHNY, CDR2 SVGAGI (reference sequence). V lost 6 bases and J 8 bases, leaving 23 bases between the germline ends. This chain's CDR3 is CASSPRAGMVLHEQFF. CDR3 in DNA: TGTGCCAGCAGCCCCCGGGCAGGGATGGTTTTGCATGAGCAGTTCTTC.

V gene TRBV12-3 or TRBV12-4 combines with J gene TRBJ2-3, with D uncertain. The CDR3 length is 13 residues. Trimming pared 3 bases from V and 0 bases from J, leaving 4 bases between. This chain's CDR3 is CASSFPSTDTQYF. CDR3 sequence (DNA): TGTGCCAGCAGTTTCCCTAGCACAGATACGCAGTATTTT.

This clone has just one count. V is TRBV6-1 and J is TRBJ2-7, with TRBD2 identical over 14 bases. CDR3 length equals 17 residues. Germline trimming cut 3 bases from V and 3 bases from J; bases unmatched to any gene: 7. CDR1 and CDR2 from the germline V gene are MNHNS and SASEGT. The CDR3 DNA sequence: TGTGCCAGCAGTGATCGTGGACTAGCGGGGGGCGGCTACGAGCAGTACTTC. Translation: CASSDRGLAGGGYEQYF.

The J gene is TRBJ1-3, the V gene TRBV9, with 9 bases fitting TRBD1. In germline, CDR1 is SGDLS, CDR2 YYNGEE. The CDR3 has 13 amino acids. V was pared by 5 bases and J by 8 bases, with 5 bases of the junction left unmatched. The CDR3 here is CASSGTGSYTIYF. CDR3 nucleotides: TGTGCCAGCAGTGGGACAGGGTCGTACACCATATATTTT.